The clone carrying this TCR beta chain was counted once. The data belong to a study of blood T cell repertoires in COVID-19. The CDR3 has 16 amino acids. Germline CDR1 reads SGDLS; CDR2 reads YYNGEE. Trimming removed 3 bases from V and 6 bases from J; junction bases left unmatched: 10. Sequencing was performed with immunoSEQ multiplex PCR; in TCRdb, only in-frame clones are kept and a portion is missing. The data hold about 200,000 clones, with around 85% observed a single time. This chain joins TRBV9 and TRBJ2-3, with 10 bases aligning to TRBD1. The receptor was derived from a man aged 40-50 years who had recovered from COVID-19. The specimen was PBMCs or T cells enriched from blood (not recorded which). CDR3 protein: CASSASGTGATDTQYF. CDR3 nucleotide sequence: TGTGCCAGCAGCGCGTCCGGGACAGGGGCCACCGATACGCAGTATTTT.